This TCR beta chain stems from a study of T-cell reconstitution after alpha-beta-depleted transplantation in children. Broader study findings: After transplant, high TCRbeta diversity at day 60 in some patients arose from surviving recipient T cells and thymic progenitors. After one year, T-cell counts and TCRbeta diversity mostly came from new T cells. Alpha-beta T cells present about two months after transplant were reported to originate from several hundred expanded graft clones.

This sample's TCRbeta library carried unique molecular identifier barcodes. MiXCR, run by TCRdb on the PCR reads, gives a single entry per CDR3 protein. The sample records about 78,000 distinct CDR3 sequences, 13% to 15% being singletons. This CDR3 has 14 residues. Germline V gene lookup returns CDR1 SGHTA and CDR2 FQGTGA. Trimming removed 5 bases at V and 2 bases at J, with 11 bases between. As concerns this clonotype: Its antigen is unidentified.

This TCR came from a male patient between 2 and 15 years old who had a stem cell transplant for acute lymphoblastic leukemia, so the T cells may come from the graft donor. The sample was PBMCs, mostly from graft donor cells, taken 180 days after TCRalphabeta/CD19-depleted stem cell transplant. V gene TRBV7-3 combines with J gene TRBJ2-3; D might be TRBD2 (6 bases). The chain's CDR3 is CASSLWGVTDTQYF. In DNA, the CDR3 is TGTGCCAGCAGCCTCTGGGGGGTCACAGATACGCAGTATTTT.